One sample yielded the 26 T cell receptor beta chains listed below, sequenced in a study of cytomegalovirus exposure and HLA in healthy donors. The PCR had 60 Vbeta and 13 Jbeta primers. The assay was immunoSEQ multiplex PCR, and TCRdb's table has in-frame clones only and misses some. This table holds 120,000 or so clones, under 85% found once. Sequenced sample: PBMCs. These receptors were obtained from a woman aged 50 to 60 in good health and CMV-seropositive.

This clone has a single count. This chain links TRBV2 with TRBJ2-2; TRBD1 matches at 7 bases. Germline V gene sequence: CDR1 SNHLY, CDR2 FYNNEI. This CDR3 has 14 residues. Trimming removed 7 bases from V and 1 base from J; junction bases left unmatched: 3. CDR3 DNA sequence: TGTGCCAGCACCGGGACAGTGAACACCGGGGAGCTGTTTTTT. This codes for CASTGTVNTGELFF.

Written as DNA, the CDR3 is TGTGCCAGCAGCCCATCGGGGGGGGCAAGCGGGAACTCCTACGAGCAGTACTTC. Its protein product is CASSPSGGASGNSYEQYF. The chain employs TRBV4-2 and TRBJ2-7; 8 nucleotides match TRBD2. Trimming cost V 4 bases and J 0 bases; bases outside gene matches: 14. CDR1 and CDR2 from the germline V gene are LGHNA and YNFKEQ. This CDR3 has 18 residues.

As concerns this clone: The junction differs from germline at one of its ends, possibly a read error. J is TRBJ2-2 and V is TRBV10-3, with a weak D call TRBD1 (6 bases). The CDR3 totals 16 residues. Germline V gene lookup returns CDR1 ENHRY and CDR2 SYGVKD. Here the CDR3 DNA reads TGTGCCCTCAGTGAGGTGGGACACCTCAACACCGGGGAGCTGTTTTTT. This sequence encodes CALSEVGHLNTGELFF.

The chain joins TRBV5-1 to TRBJ2-7, with D perhaps matching TRBD1 (6 bases). The germline V gene has CDR1 SGHRS and CDR2 YFSETQ. The CDR3 contains 13 residues. The V end was cut by 3 bases, the J end by 6 bases, with 13 bases between. The DNA for the CDR3 is TGCGCCAGCAGCTCTCTCACAGGGACCGAGCAGTACTTC. Residues: CASSSLTGTEQYF.

J is TRBJ1-5 and V is TRBV7-2; unclear D gene. The CDR3 contains 16 residues. The germline gives CDR1 SGHTA, CDR2 FQGNSA. Trimming pared 1 base from V and 6 bases from J, leaving 16 bases between. The CDR3 bases are TGTGCCAGCAGCTTAGTGGGCCCCTTTTCAGGTCAGCCCCAGCATTTT. Its protein product is CASSLVGPFSGQPQHF.

V is TRBV19 and J is TRBJ2-7, with 8 bases matching TRBD1. This CDR3 has 15 amino acids. The trim removed 4 bases at V and 0 bases at J, leaving 5 bases unmatched. Germline V gene sequence: CDR1 LNHDA, CDR2 SQIVND (reference sequence). CDR3: CASSSPGQGSYEQYF. The CDR3 bases are TGTGCCAGTAGTAGCCCAGGACAGGGCTCCTACGAGCAGTACTTC.

In regard to this clone: Germline and junction disagree at one end, which may indicate a read error. In DNA, the CDR3 is TGTGCTAGCAGCTTAGCTCGAGGGGGCGAAGCTTTCTTT. This codes for CASSLARGGEAFF. The rearrangement uses TRBV7-7 and TRBJ1-1; 7 bases line up with TRBD1. Germline CDR1 SSHAT, CDR2 FNYEAQ (reference sequence). The CDR3 is made up of 13 amino acids.

The rearrangement joins TRBV6-6 to TRBJ1-6, with TRBD1 matching over 7 bases. The length of the CDR3 is 14 residues. V shed 5 bases and J 9 bases; nucleotides not matched to a gene: 7. Germline CDR1 is MNHNY and CDR2 is SVGAGI (reference sequence). CDR3 sequence reads: CASSVGTDSSPLHF. CDR3 bases: TGTGCCAGCAGTGTTGGGACAGACAGTTCACCCCTCCACTTT.

This clone has just a few counts. The chain links TRBV2 to TRBJ2-2; the D is unclear. CDR1 is SNHLY, CDR2 FYNNEI, per germline. CDR3 size: 12 residues. Deletions cut 3 bases from V and 5 bases from J, with 4 bases between. The CDR3 reads CASSERTGELFF. CDR3 in DNA: TGTGCCAGCAGTGAGCGAACCGGGGAGCTGTTTTTT.

The chain has TRBV6-1 and TRBJ1-2; 11 bases fit TRBD1. CDR1 and CDR2 from the germline V gene are MNHNS and SASEGT. The CDR3 has 15 amino acids. The ends lost 5 bases at V and 3 bases at J; junction bases unmatched: 5. The CDR3 nucleotides read TGTGCCAGCAGTACCCGGACAGGGGGCCACTATGGCTACACCTTC. Protein sequence: CASSTRTGGHYGYTF.

This chain uses TRBV2 with TRBJ1-3; D gene uncertain. The germline V and J ends were trimmed by 4 bases and 2 bases, with 9 bases remaining between them. The CDR3 runs 14 residues. Germline CDR1 SNHLY, CDR2 FYNNEI. Here the CDR3 DNA reads TGTGCCAGCAGTGGTGTAAGAGCTGGAAACACCATATATTTT. Its translation: CASSGVRAGNTIYF. The entire variable domain, with the rest obtained from reference TRBV2 and TRBJ1-3, is as follows: EPEVTQTPSHQVTQMGQEVILRCVPISNHLYFYWYRQILGQKVEFLVSFYNNEISEKSEIFDDQFSVERPDGSNFTLKIRSTKLEDSAMYFCASSGVRAGNTIYFGEGSWLTVV.

The V gene is TRBV28, the J gene TRBJ2-7, with D possibly being TRBD1 (6 bases). CDR1 MDHEN and CDR2 SYDVKM come from the germline V gene. V lost 10 bases and J 2 bases, leaving 15 bases between the germline ends. CDR3 size: 13 residues. The CDR3 here is CATETGAAYEQYF. The CDR3 bases are TGTGCCACCGAGACAGGCGCGGCCTACGAGCAGTACTTC.

This clone was seen more than once but under ten times. The chain joins TRBV5-6 to TRBJ2-5, with 10 bases aligning to TRBD1. The CDR3 consists of 15 residues. J gave up 2 bases and V 3 bases, and 4 bases lay outside the gene matches. Germline V gives CDR1 SGHDT, CDR2 YYEEEE. The CDR3 bases are TGTGCCAGCAGCTGGCGGACAGGGGGGCAAGAGACCCAGTACTTC. Its protein is CASSWRTGGQETQYF.

The chain combines TRBV5-1 with TRBJ1-6, with a weak D call TRBD1 (6 bases). This CDR3 has 15 amino acids. Germline CDR1 and CDR2: SGHRS and YFSETQ. V gave up 4 bases and J gave up 8 bases, with 16 bases separating them. CDR3 DNA: TGCGCCAGCAGCCCCCATACAGGGTGGGATTCACCCCTCCACTTT. Translation gives CASSPHTGWDSPLHF.

V and J are TRBV4-2 and TRBJ2-1; TRBD2 is a possible D gene (6 bases). CDR1 LGHNA and CDR2 YNFKEQ come from the germline V gene. The CDR3 spans 13 residues. V shed 3 bases and J shed 5 bases, with 8 bases lying between them. CDR3 sequence (DNA): TGTGCCAGCAGCCAGCGACTAGACAATGAGCAGTTCTTC. Its protein is CASSQRLDNEQFF.

CDR3: CASSFIQGYEQYF. In DNA, the CDR3 is TGTGCCAGCAGCTTTATCCAGGGCTACGAGCAGTACTTC. V usage is TRBV5-5 and J usage is TRBJ2-7; tentative D call: TRBD1 (5 bases). CDR1 and CDR2 (germline): SGHKS, YYEKEE (reference sequence). The CDR3 covers 13 residues. Trimming took off 2 bases at V and 3 bases at J, with 9 bases between the two ends.

This clone showed up just once. This chain connects TRBV6-7 to TRBJ2-4; 8 nucleotides agree with TRBD1. TRBV6-7 is an ORF for which the function is uncertain. This CDR3 has 15 amino acids. V trimming: 5 bases; J trimming: 5 bases; junction bases outside the gene matches: 8. The CDR3 coding sequence is TGTGCCAGCAGTCCCTCTCCGGGACAGGAAAACATTCAGTACTTC. It is translated as CASSPSPGQENIQYF.

The rearrangement links TRBV6-5 to TRBJ2-3; TRBD2 matches 7 bases. The CDR3 has 14 amino acids. CDR1 is MNHEY, CDR2 SVGAGI, per germline. V was clipped by 2 bases and J by 5 bases; unmatched bases: 4. For the CDR3, the DNA is TGTGCCAGCAGTTACGGAGGGAGGGGAGATACGCAGTATTTT. Encoded protein: CASSYGGRGDTQYF.

V is TRBV11-2 and J is TRBJ2-7; D is possibly TRBD1 (5 bases). Germline values: CDR1 SGHAT, CDR2 FQNNGV. V dropped 3 bases and J dropped 3 bases, with 9 bases sitting between them. CDR3 size: 13 residues. The CDR3 here is CASSLAQVYEQYF. The DNA for the CDR3 is TGTGCCAGCAGCTTGGCACAGGTCTACGAGCAGTACTTC.

In the case of this clone: The same CDR3 also results from other DNA sequences found in this sample. This chain links TRBV2 with TRBJ2-3, with unresolved D. The CDR3 extends over 12 amino acids. V shed 6 bases and J shed 2 bases, with 6 bases lying between them. Looked up from germline, CDR1 is SNHLY and CDR2 is FYNNEI. As DNA, the CDR3 is TGTGCCAGCAGCCGCGACACAGATACGCAGTATTTT. It yields the protein CASSRDTDTQYF.

The V and J genes are TRBV5-4 and TRBJ2-5, with 8 bases aligning to TRBD1. Germline V lookup: CDR1 SGHNT, CDR2 YYREEE (reference sequence). The CDR3 is 13 residues long. The trim removed 5 bases at V and 2 bases at J, leaving 2 bases unmatched. The CDR3 DNA reads TGTGCCAGCAGACGGGACAGGCAAGAGACCCAGTACTTC. This sequence encodes CASRRDRQETQYF.

CDR3 nucleotides: TGCGCCAGCAGCTTATCACCGGACTATGGCTACACCTTC. Translation gives CASSLSPDYGYTF. The chain recombines TRBV5-1 with TRBJ1-2; no clear D gene. Trimming shortened V by 2 bases and J by 3 bases, and 8 bases separated the two germline ends. The CDR3 extends over 13 amino acids. In germline, CDR1 is SGHRS, CDR2 YFSETQ.

This chain uses TRBV6-1 with TRBJ2-5, with 8 bases that match TRBD1. The CDR3 extends over 14 amino acids. J gave up 0 bases and V 3 bases, and 0 bases lay outside the gene matches. CDR1 is MNHNS, CDR2 SASEGT, per germline. CDR3 nucleotide sequence: TGTGCCAGCAGTGACAGGGGGCACCAAGAGACCCAGTACTTC. This gives the protein CASSDRGHQETQYF.

J is TRBJ1-3 and V is TRBV5-1; 8 bases are shared with TRBD1. Per germline, CDR1 SGHRS and CDR2 YFSETQ. The CDR3 spans 17 residues. J was trimmed by 2 bases and V by 2 bases; bases with no gene match: 9. The CDR3 sequence is CASSFAQGARPGNTIYF. The CDR3 DNA reads as TGCGCCAGCAGCTTTGCTCAGGGGGCGCGCCCTGGAAACACCATATATTTT.

V usage is TRBV6-5 and J usage is TRBJ2-5; tentative D call: TRBD1 (5 bases). Per germline, CDR1 MNHEY and CDR2 SVGAGI. Trimming shortened V by 2 bases and J by 4 bases, and 11 bases separated the two germline ends. CDR3 length equals 14 residues. The chain's CDR3 is CASSYGRVGETQYF. In nucleotides, the CDR3 is TGTGCCAGCAGTTACGGCAGGGTGGGAGAGACCCAGTACTTC.

This clone is a singleton in its sample. This sequence joins TRBV5-1 and TRBJ1-4, with TRBD1 as a possible D gene (6 bases). Per germline, CDR1 SGHRS and CDR2 YFSETQ. The CDR3 is 15 amino acids. Trimming removed 2 bases from V and 7 bases from J, with 15 bases in between. The CDR3 loop is CASSFRDIRGEKLFF. CDR3 sequence (DNA): TGCGCCAGCAGCTTCCGGGACATCCGTGGTGAAAAACTGTTTTTT.